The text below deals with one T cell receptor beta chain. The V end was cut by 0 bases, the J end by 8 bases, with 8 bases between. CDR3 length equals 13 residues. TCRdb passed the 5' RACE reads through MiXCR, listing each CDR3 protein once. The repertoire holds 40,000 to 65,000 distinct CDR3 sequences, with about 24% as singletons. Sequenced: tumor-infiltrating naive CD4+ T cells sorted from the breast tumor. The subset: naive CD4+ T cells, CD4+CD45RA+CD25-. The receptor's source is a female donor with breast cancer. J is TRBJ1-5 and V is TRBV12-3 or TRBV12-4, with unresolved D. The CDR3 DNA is TGTGCCAGCAGTTTAGCAGAAGGAAAGCCCCAGCATTTT. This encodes CASSLAEGKPQHF.